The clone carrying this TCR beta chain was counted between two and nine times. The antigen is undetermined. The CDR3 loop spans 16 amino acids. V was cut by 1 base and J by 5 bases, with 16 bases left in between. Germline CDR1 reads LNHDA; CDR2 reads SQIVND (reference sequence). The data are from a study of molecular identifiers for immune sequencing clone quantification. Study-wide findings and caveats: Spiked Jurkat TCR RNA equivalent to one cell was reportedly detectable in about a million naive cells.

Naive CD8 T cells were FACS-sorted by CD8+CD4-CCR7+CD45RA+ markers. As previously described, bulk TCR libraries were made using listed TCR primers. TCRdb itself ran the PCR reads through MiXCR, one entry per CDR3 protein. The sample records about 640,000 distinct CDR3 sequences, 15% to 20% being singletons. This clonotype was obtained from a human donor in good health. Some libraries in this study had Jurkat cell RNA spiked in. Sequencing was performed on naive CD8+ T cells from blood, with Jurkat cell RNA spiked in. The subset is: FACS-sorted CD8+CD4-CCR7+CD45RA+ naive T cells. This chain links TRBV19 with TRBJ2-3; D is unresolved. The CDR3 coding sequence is TGTGCCAGTAGTATAGGAGCTGTGGTGTCACGAGATACGCAGTATTTT. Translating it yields CASSIGAVVSRDTQYF.